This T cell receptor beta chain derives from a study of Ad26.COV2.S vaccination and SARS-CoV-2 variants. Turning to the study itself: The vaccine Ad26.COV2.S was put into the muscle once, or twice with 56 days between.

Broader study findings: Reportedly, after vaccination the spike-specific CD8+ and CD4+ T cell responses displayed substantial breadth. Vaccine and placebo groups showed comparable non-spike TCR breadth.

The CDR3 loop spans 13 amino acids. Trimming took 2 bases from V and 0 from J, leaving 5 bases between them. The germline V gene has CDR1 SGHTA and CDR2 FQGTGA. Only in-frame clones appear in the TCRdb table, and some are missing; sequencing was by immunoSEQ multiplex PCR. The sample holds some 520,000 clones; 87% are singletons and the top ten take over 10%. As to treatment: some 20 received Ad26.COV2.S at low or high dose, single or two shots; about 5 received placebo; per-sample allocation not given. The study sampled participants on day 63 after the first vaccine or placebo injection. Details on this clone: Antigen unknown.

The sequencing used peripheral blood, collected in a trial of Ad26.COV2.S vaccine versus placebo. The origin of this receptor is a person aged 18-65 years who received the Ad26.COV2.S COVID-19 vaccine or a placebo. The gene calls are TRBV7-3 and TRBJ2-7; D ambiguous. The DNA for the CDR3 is TGTGCCAGCAGCTTAGGGGACTCCTACGAGCAGTACTTC. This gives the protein CASSLGDSYEQYF.